The 5 T cell receptor beta chains reported below all come from one sample, sequenced in a study of blood T cells in healthy people across ages (dated by TCRdb to about 2015). The method behind the library was 5' RACE. The reads were generated on an Illumina HiSeq 2500. The second PCR ran for roughly 6 to 11 cycles and used a J-beta primer mix along with a sample-barcoded 5' primer. TCRdb itself trimmed the public reads at Q25 with fastp, ran MiXCR and retained productive beta chains. All rows with the same CDR3 protein become a single entry with the most common DNA and genes. Counted in this sample were 790,000 or so distinct CDR3 sequences; 45% to 70% of them appeared once. The top ten clones comprise more than 25% of the sample. Sequenced sample: blood. These receptors were collected from a man between 35 and 55 years old in good health.

This rearrangement joins TRBV12-3 or TRBV12-4 to TRBJ2-3; 13 nucleotides line up with TRBD2. This CDR3 contains 17 residues. Losses at the gene ends were 4 bases for V and 5 bases for J; bases not matched to a gene: 9. CDR3 amino acids: CASSSGTSGVSGDTQYF. The CDR3 nucleotides are TGTGCCAGCAGTTCAGGGACTAGCGGGGTCTCGGGAGATACGCAGTATTTT.

The chain links TRBV21-1 to TRBJ2-1; TRBD2, the D gene given by the table, was not confirmed from the DNA. TRBV21-1 is described as a pseudogene. CDR3 length equals 16 residues. This CDR3 reads CASSPAWVLADNEQFF. The CDR3 nucleotides read TGTGCCAGCAGTCCTGCCTGGGTACTCGCGGACAATGAGCAGTTCTTC.

V usage is TRBV6-2 or TRBV6-3 and J usage is TRBJ2-3; no reliable D call. The germline gives CDR1 MNHEY, CDR2 SVGEGT. The CDR3 has 11 amino acids. V lost 6 bases and J lost 6, with 7 bases in between. Here the CDR3 reads CASRILDTQYF. CDR3 nucleotide sequence: TGTGCCAGCAGGATCTTGGATACGCAGTATTTT.

The chain uses TRBV6-2 or TRBV6-3 and TRBJ2-7; tentative D call: TRBD2 (5 bases). Germline values: CDR1 MNHEY, CDR2 SVGEGT. The length of the CDR3 is 14 residues. V lost 2 bases to trimming and J lost 1 base, with 9 bases between them. The CDR3 DNA reads as TGTGCCAGCAGTTACCGCTCGGGATCCTACGAGCAGTACTTC. Translation gives CASSYRSGSYEQYF.

The J gene is TRBJ2-1, the V gene TRBV28; 7 bases fit TRBD1. In germline, CDR1 is MDHEN, CDR2 SYDVKM. V trimming: 8 bases; J trimming: 14 bases; junction bases outside the gene matches: 6. CDR3 size: 10 residues. In DNA form, the CDR3 reads TGTGCCAGCGGGGACAGCCGCAAGTTCTTC. Encoded protein: CASGDSRKFF.